What follows is one TCR beta chain and its context. This entry is derived from a study of T cell changes during pregnancy in multiple sclerosis. Repertoires were generated with immunoSEQ multiplex PCR, while TCRdb's copy carries only in-frame clones and drops some. Among about 59,000 clones, just under 95% were seen once, and the ten largest hold over 0.35%. Germline-derived CDR1 and CDR2 are MNHNS and SASEGT. V gave up 0 bases and J gave up 3 bases, with 9 bases separating them. The CDR3 sequence is 14 residues long. This receptor was obtained from a female donor with multiple sclerosis, enrolled in a pregnancy study. V usage is TRBV6-1 and J usage is TRBJ2-7, with D hard to call. Source: CD4+ T cells from peripheral blood mononuclear cells, taken before pregnancy. This chain's CDR3 is CASSEAAADYEQYF. CDR3 coding DNA: TGTGCCAGCAGTGAAGCGGCGGCGGACTACGAGCAGTACTTC.